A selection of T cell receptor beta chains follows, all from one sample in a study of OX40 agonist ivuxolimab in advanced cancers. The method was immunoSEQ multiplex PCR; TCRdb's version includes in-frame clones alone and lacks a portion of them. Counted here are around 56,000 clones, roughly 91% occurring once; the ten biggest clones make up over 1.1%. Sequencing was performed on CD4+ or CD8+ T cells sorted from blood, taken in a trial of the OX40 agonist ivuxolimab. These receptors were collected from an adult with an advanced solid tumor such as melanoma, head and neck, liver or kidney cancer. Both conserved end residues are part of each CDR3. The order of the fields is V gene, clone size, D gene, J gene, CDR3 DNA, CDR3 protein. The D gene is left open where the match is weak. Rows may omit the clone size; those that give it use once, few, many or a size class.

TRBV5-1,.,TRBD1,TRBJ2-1,TGCGCCAGCAGACAAAGATCAGACAGGGACGTTAACAATGAGCAGTTCTTC,CASRQRSDRDVNNEQFF
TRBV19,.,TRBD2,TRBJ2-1,TGTGCCAGTGCAAAACAGGGACTAGCGGGAGGGGGGGAGCAGTTCTTC,CASAKQGLAGGGEQFF
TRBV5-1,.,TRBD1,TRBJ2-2,TGCGCCAGCAGCCTGAGGACAGGGGGCATCGGGGAGCTGTTTTTT,CASSLRTGGIGELFF
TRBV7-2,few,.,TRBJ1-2,TGTGCCAGCACCTCCGACGGGCCGGGAGGCTACACCTTC,CASTSDGPGGYTF
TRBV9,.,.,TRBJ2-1,TGTGCCAGCAGCCCTCAGGTCCTGGGCAATGAGCAGTTCTTC,CASSPQVLGNEQFF
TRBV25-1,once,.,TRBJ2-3,TGTGCCAGCAGGCGGGACAATGGCCCAGATACGCAGTATTTT,CASRRDNGPDTQYF
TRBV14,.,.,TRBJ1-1,TGTGCCAGCAGCCGCATGGGGGGACTGAACACTGAAGCTTTCTTT,CASSRMGGLNTEAFF
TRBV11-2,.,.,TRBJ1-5,TGTGCCAGCAGCTTAAAGTTCAATCAGCCCCAGCATTTT,CASSLKFNQPQHF
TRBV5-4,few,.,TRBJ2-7,TGTGCCAGCAGCTTGCAGGGGACCAGTGAGCAGTACTTC,CASSLQGTSEQYF
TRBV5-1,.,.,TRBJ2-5,TGCGCCAGCAGCTTGGAGGGATTACAAGAGACCCAGTACTTC,CASSLEGLQETQYF
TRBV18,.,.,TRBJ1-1,TGTGCCAGCTCACCACAGGGGCGGGCTGAAGCTTTCTTT,CASSPQGRAEAFF
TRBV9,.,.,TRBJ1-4,TGTGCCAGCAGCGTAGGAACCGCCGGAGGTGAAAAACTGTTTTTT,CASSVGTAGGEKLFF
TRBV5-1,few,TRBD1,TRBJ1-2,TGCGCCAGCAGCTGGGACAGGGGCAGCGGCTACACCTTC,CASSWDRGSGYTF
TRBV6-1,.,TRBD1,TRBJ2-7,TGTGCCAGCAGTAAACAGGGGACATCCTACGAGCAGTACTTC,CASSKQGTSYEQYF
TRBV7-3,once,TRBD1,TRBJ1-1,TGTGCCAGCAGCACACAGGGGGGCACTGAAGCTTTCTTT,CASSTQGGTEAFF
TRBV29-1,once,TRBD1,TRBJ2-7,TGCAGCGTTGGTCAGGGGGCTTACGAGCAGTACTTC,CSVGQGAYEQYF
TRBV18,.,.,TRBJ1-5,TGTGCCAGCTCACCAATGGGGGAACAGCCCCAGCATTTT,CASSPMGEQPQHF
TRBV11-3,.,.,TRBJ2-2,TGTGCCAGCAGCTTAGGGGCGGGCACCGGGGAGCTGTTTTTT,CASSLGAGTGELFF
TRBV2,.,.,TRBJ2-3,TGTGCCAGCAGTGAAGCGTTAGTTTACAGCTCAGATACGCAGTATTTT,CASSEALVYSSDTQYF
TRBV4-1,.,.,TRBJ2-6,TGCGCCAGCAGCCAGGTCGACAACTCTGGGGCCAACGTCCTGACTTTC,CASSQVDNSGANVLTF
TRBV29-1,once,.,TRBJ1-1,TGCAGCGTAGAAGGGAACACTGAAGCTTTCTTT,CSVEGNTEAFF
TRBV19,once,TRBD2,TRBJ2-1,TGTGCCAGTAGTATACAAGCGGGAACCTACAATGAGCAGTTCTTC,CASSIQAGTYNEQFF
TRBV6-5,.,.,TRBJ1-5,TGTGCCAGCAAGGTTGCAGGCTTGAATCAGCCCCAGCATTTT,CASKVAGLNQPQHF
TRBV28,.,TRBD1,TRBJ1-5,TGTGCCAGCAGTACCGGACAGGGGATCGGACAGCCCCAGCATTTT,CASSTGQGIGQPQHF
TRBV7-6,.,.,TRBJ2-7,TGTGCCAGCAGCTTGGCCTCACGGGGGGCGAATTACGAGCAGTACTTC,CASSLASRGANYEQYF
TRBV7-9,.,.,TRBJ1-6,TGTGCCAGCAGCCGCAAAGATAATTCACCCCTCCACTTT,CASSRKDNSPLHF
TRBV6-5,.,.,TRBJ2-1,TGTGCCAGCAGTTACTCGCCGGGGACCCCTAACAATGAGCAGTTCTTC,CASSYSPGTPNNEQFF